The source of this T cell receptor beta chain is a study of metastatic and nonmetastatic thyroid tumors. Across the study: Comparison of repertoires was carried out across blood and tumor or nodule tissue from malignant and benign thyroid patients.

Germline V CDR1 and CDR2: DFQATT, SNEGSKA (reference sequence). The CDR3 has 11 residues. Trimming stripped 6 bases from V and 4 bases from J, with 10 bases between. MiXCR re-clonotyped the PCR reads for TCRdb. The profile covers 7,500 to 9,500 clones, with 35% to 45% appearing a single time and around a fifth taken by the ten largest. Thyroid surgery was performed in patients who had received no treatment beforehand. The TCR comes from a female donor with papillary thyroid cancer or a benign thyroid nodule (not recorded which). Some clones in this sample may be carry-over from other donors' samples. This chain links TRBV20-1 with TRBJ2-7, with D possibly being TRBD1 (5 bases). The specimen sequenced was tumor tissue. CDR3 in DNA: TGCAGTGCCTCGACAGTGTACGAGCAGTACTTC. Its translation: CSASTVYEQYF.